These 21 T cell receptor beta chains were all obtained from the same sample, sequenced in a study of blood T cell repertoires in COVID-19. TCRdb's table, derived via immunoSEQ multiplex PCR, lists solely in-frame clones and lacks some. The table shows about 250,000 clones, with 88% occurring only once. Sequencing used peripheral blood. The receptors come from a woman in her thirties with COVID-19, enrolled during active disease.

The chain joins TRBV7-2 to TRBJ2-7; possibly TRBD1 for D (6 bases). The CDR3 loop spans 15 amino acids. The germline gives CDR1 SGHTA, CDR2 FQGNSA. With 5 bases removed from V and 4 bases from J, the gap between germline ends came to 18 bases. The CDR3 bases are TGTGCCAGCAGCCGTACCTCCGGGACACCATACGAGCAGTACTTC. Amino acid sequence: CASSRTSGTPYEQYF. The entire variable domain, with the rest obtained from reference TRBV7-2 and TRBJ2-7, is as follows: GAGVSQSPSNKVTEKGKDVELRCDPISGHTALYWYRQSLGQGLEFLIYFQGNSAPDKSGLPSDRFSAERTGGSVSTLTIQRTQQEDSAVYLCASSRTSGTPYEQYFGPGTRLTVT.

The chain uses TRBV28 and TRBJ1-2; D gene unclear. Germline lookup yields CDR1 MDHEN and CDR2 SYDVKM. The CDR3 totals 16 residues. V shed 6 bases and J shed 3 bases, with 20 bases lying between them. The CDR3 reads CASRVGRNGIDYGYTF. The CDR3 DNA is TGTGCCAGCAGGGTGGGGAGGAACGGAATTGACTATGGCTACACCTTC.

The CDR3 bases are TGTGCCAGCAGCCAAGATGGGGGTAGCGGGAGGGCCGATACAGATACGCAGTATTTT. Translating it yields CASSQDGGSGRADTDTQYF. The chain has TRBV3-1 (or the pseudogene TRBV3-2) and TRBJ2-3, with 11 nucleotides matching TRBD2. The ends lost 0 bases at V and 3 bases at J; junction bases unmatched: 11. Germline CDR1 LGHDT, CDR2 YNNKEL (reference sequence). The CDR3 is 19 amino acids.

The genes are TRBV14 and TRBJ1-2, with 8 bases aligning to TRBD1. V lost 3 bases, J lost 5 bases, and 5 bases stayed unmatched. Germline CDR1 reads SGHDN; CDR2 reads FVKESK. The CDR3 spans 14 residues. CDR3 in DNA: TGTGCCAGCAGCCAGCAGGGGGCCGGTTATGGCTACACCTTC. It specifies CASSQQGAGYGYTF. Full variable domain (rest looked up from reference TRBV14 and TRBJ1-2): EAGVTQFPSHSVIEKGQTVTLRCDPISGHDNLYWYRRVMGKEIKFLLHFVKESKQDESGMPNNRFLAERTGGTYSTLKVQPAELEDSGVYFCASSQQGAGYGYTFGSGTRLTVV.

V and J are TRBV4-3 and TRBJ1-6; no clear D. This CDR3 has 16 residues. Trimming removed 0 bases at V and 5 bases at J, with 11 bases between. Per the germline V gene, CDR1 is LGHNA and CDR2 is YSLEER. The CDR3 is CASSQDQGGNNSPLHF. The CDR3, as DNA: TGCGCCAGCAGCCAAGACCAAGGAGGGAATAATTCACCCCTCCACTTT.

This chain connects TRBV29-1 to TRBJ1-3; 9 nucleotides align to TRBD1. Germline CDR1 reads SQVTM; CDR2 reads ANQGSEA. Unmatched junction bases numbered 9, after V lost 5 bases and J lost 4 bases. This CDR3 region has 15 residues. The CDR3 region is CSVNEGQGSGNTIYF. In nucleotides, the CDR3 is TGCAGCGTTAACGAGGGACAGGGATCAGGAAACACCATATATTTT.

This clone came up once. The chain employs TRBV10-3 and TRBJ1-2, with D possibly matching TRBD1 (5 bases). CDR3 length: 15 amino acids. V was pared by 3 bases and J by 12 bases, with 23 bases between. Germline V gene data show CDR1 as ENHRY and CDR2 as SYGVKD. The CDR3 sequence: CAISDTRGRIQGNTF. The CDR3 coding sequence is TGTGCCATCAGTGACACCCGTGGACGGATCCAGGGTAACACCTTC.

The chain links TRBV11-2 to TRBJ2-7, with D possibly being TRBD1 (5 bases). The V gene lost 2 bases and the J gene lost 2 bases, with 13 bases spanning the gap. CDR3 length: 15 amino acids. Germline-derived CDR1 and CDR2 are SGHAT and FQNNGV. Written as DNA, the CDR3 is TGTGCCAGCAGCTTAATTACAGGTGTCCCCTACGAGCAGTACTTC. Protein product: CASSLITGVPYEQYF.

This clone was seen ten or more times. CDR3 sequence reads: CASMPVAGHNEQFF. In nucleotides, the CDR3 is TGCGCCAGCATGCCCGTAGCGGGGCACAATGAGCAGTTCTTC. The rearrangement links TRBV10-2 to TRBJ2-1; 8 bases line up with TRBD2. CDR3 size: 14 residues. Germline-derived CDR1 and CDR2 are WSHSY and SAAADI. J gave up 5 bases and V 7 bases, and 7 bases lay outside the gene matches.

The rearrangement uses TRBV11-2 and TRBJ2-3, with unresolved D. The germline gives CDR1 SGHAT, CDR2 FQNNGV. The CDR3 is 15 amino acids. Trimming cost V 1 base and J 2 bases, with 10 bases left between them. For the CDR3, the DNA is TGTGCCAGCAGCTTAGTTGCGGAACTCACAGATACGCAGTATTTT. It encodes CASSLVAELTDTQYF.

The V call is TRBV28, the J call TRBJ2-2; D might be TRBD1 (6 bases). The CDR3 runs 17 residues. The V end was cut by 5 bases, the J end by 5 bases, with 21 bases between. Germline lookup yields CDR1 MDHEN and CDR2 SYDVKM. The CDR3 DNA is TGTGCCAGCAGTCAAAGGATAACAGGGTTTTTAACCGGGGAGCTGTTTTTT. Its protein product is CASSQRITGFLTGELFF.

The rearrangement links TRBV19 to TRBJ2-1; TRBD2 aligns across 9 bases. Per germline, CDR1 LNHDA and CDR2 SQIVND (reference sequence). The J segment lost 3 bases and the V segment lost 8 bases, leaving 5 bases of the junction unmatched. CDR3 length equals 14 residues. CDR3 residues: CASSKRGDYNEQFF. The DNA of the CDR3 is TGTGCCAGTTCTAAGCGGGGGGACTACAATGAGCAGTTCTTC.

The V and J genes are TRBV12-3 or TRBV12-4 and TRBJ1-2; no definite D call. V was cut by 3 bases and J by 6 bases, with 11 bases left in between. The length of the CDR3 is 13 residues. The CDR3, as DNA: TGTGCCAGCAGTTTGGGCCTGATTGATGGCTACACCTTC. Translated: CASSLGLIDGYTF.

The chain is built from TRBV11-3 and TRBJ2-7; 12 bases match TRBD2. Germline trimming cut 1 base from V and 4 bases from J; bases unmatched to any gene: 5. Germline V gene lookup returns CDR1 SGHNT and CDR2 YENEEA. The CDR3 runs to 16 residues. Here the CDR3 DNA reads TGTGCCAGCAGCTTAGCGACTAGCGGGAGTTCTTACGAGCAGTACGTC. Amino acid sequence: CASSLATSGSSYEQYV.

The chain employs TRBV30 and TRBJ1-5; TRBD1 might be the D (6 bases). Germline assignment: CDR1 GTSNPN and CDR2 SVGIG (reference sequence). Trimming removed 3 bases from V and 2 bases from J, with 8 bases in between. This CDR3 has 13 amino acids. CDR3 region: CAWSHRGNQPQHF. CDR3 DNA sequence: TGTGCCTGGAGCCACAGGGGCAATCAGCCCCAGCATTTT.

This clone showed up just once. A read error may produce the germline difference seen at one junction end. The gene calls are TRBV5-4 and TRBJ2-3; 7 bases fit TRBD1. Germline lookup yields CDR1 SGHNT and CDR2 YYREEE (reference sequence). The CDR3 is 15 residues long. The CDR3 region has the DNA TGTGCCAGCAGCTTGCCCGACAGGGCCACAGATACTCAGTATTTT. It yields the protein CASSLPDRATDTQYF.

The CDR3 DNA follows: TGCAGCGCCGAGGAGGGAACTGAAGCTTTCTTT. Translating it yields CSAEEGTEAFF. The chain has TRBV29-1 and TRBJ1-1; no clear D gene. Germline V gene sequence: CDR1 SQVTM, CDR2 ANQGSEA. V was pared by 7 bases and J by 5 bases, with 11 bases between. CDR3 length: 11 amino acids.

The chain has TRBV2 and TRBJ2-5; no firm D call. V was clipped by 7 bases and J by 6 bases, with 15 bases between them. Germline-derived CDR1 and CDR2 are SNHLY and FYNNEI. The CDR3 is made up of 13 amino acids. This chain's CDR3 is CASIRLGGKTQYF. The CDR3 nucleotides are TGTGCCAGCATTAGGCTAGGCGGAAAGACCCAGTACTTC.

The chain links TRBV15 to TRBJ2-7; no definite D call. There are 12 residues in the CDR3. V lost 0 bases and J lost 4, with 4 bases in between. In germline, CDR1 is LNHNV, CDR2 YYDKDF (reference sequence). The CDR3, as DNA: TGTGCCACCAGCAGAGATCATTACGAGCAGTACTTC. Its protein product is CATSRDHYEQYF. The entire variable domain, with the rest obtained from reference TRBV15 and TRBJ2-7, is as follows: DAMVIQNPRYQVTQFGKPVTLSCSQTLNHNVMYWYQQKSSQAPKLLFHYYDKDFNNEADTPDNFQSRRPNTSFCFLDIRSPGLGDTAMYLCATSRDHYEQYFGPGTRLTVT.

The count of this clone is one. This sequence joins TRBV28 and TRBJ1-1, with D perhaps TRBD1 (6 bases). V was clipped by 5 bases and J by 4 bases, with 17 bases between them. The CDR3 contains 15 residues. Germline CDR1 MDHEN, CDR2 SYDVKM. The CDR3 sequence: CASSPHTTGSTEAFF. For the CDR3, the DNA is TGTGCCAGCAGTCCCCATACTACAGGGAGCACTGAAGCTTTCTTT.

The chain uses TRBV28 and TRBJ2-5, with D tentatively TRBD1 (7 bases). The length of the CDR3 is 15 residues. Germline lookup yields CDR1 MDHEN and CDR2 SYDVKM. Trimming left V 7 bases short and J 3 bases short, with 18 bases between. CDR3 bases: TGTGCCAGCAACGCTCGGCAGGGGGAGGAAGAGACCCAGTACTTC. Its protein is CASNARQGEEETQYF.